The rows below give T cell receptor beta chains drawn from one sample of a study of blood T cell repertoires in COVID-19. The method was immunoSEQ multiplex PCR; TCRdb's version includes in-frame clones alone and lacks a portion of them. The sample lists around 49,000 clones, 90% to 95% occurring once. Input material: peripheral blood. All receptors derive from a man between 60 and 70 years old with COVID-19, enrolled during active disease. Both conserved end residues are part of each CDR3. The D gene is left open where the match is weak. Only some rows state a clone size, as once, few, many or a class for expanded clones.

J gene,V gene,clone size,D gene,CDR3 DNA,CDR3 protein
TRBJ2-7,TRBV21-1,NA,NA,TGTGCCAGCAGCACTGAGGGATACGACCTCTACGAGCAGTACTTC,CASSTEGYDLYEQYF
TRBJ1-1,TRBV5-1,NA,NA,TGCGCCAGCAGCTTGGATTCAGGGTCCAACACTGAAGCTTTCTTT,CASSLDSGSNTEAFF
TRBJ2-1,TRBV5-1,NA,TRBD2,TGCGCCAGCAGCTCCGGGACTAGCGGGACCGATGAGCAGTTCTTC,CASSSGTSGTDEQFF
TRBJ1-2,TRBV7-8,NA,TRBD1,TGTGCCAGCAGTCCTTACAGGGGGCGTAACTATGGCTACACCTTC,CASSPYRGRNYGYTF
TRBJ2-7,TRBV3-1/TRBV3-2,NA,TRBD2,TGTGCCAGCAGCCAAGCGAGTCGGGGGGGCATATCGAGAGAGCAGTACTTC,CASSQASRGGISREQYF
TRBJ2-1,TRBV19,NA,TRBD2,TGTGCCAGTAGTATAGCCTACGGGACTAGCGGGAGCCTGACTGAGCAGTTCTTC,CASSIAYGTSGSLTEQFF
TRBJ1-5,TRBV5-5,NA,NA,TGTGCCAGCAGCTTGGACAGGGTGGGTAGTCAGCCCCAGCATTTT,CASSLDRVGSQPQHF
TRBJ2-1,TRBV5-4,NA,TRBD2,TGTGCCAGCAGCCCGCGACTAGCGGGAGGGCCGAGCTCCTACAATGAGCAGTTCTTC,CASSPRLAGGPSSYNEQFF
TRBJ1-5,TRBV27,NA,TRBD1,TGTGCCAGCAGCGGGACAGGCAATCAGCCCCAGCATTTT,CASSGTGNQPQHF
TRBJ2-7,TRBV5-8,NA,NA,TGTGCCAGCAGCTTGGGACCCTTCAGGACAGAGCAGTACTTC,CASSLGPFRTEQYF
TRBJ2-1,TRBV27,NA,TRBD2,TGTGCCAGCAGTTCCTCGACTAGCGGGAGGGGGGTTGAGCAGTTCTTC,CASSSSTSGRGVEQFF
TRBJ1-5,TRBV6-1,NA,NA,TGTGCCAGCAGTGAAGCGGCGGGGGCCGGTCAGCCCCAGCATTTT,CASSEAAGAGQPQHF
TRBJ2-3,TRBV7-9,NA,NA,TGTGCCGGCACCCGGCGGGGAAGCACAGATACGCAGTATTTT,CAGTRRGSTDTQYF
TRBJ2-1,TRBV6-6,NA,TRBD2,TGTGCCACCTTAAGCGGGGCAAGCTCCTACAATGAGCAGTTCTTC,CATLSGASSYNEQFF
TRBJ2-1,TRBV9,NA,TRBD1,TGTGCCAGCAGCGTTGGACAGGGCCATGAGCAGTTCTTC,CASSVGQGHEQFF
TRBJ2-3,TRBV9,once,NA,TGTGCCAGCAGCGAGCGACAGCTTAGCACAGATACGCAGTATTTT,CASSERQLSTDTQYF
TRBJ1-5,TRBV5-4,NA,TRBD1,TGTGCCAGCAGCCTTGGGACAGGGGGAGCATCTGGCAATCAGCCCCAGCATTTT,CASSLGTGGASGNQPQHF
TRBJ1-5,TRBV7-9,NA,NA,TGTGCCAGCAGCTTAGCGGGGGGGCCTCAGCCCCAGCATTTT,CASSLAGGPQPQHF
TRBJ2-5,TRBV3-1/TRBV3-2,NA,TRBD1,TGTGCCAGCAGCCAGACCACAGGGGGGGAGACCCAGTACTTC,CASSQTTGGETQYF
TRBJ2-1,TRBV7-7,NA,TRBD2,TGTGCTAGCAGCCGCTCGGGGGGGCAGAATGAGCAGTTCTTC,CASSRSGGQNEQFF
TRBJ2-2,TRBV4-1,NA,NA,TGCGCCAGCAGCCAAGTGGTCCTAGGGGGGAACACCGGGGAGCTGTTTTTT,CASSQVVLGGNTGELFF
TRBJ1-1,TRBV18,NA,NA,TGTGCCAGCTCACCAGCTAACAGACCAAACACTGAAGCTTTCTTT,CASSPANRPNTEAFF
TRBJ2-3,TRBV27,NA,TRBD2,TGTGCCAGCAGTTCCCCGAGGACTAGCGGTACAGATACGCAGTATTTT,CASSSPRTSGTDTQYF
TRBJ2-3,TRBV2,NA,NA,TGTGCCAGCAGGAACGACGATACAGGGATGAGCTGGGATACGCAGTATTTT,CASRNDDTGMSWDTQYF
TRBJ1-2,TRBV19,NA,NA,TGTGCCAGTACGGCACAGGCCCTTAACTATGGCTACACCTTC,CASTAQALNYGYTF
TRBJ1-3,TRBV29-1,NA,TRBD1,TGCAGCGTCCCACAGGGGACTGGAAACACCATATATTTT,CSVPQGTGNTIYF
TRBJ2-3,TRBV7-3,once,NA,TGTGCCAGCAGCCCAGGTAGCACAGATACGCAGTATTTT,CASSPGSTDTQYF
TRBJ1-1,TRBV19,NA,NA,TGTGCCAGTAGCTCGGACAACCGGAACACTGAAGCTTTCTTT,CASSSDNRNTEAFF
TRBJ2-3,TRBV27,NA,NA,TGTGCCAGCAGTTTATCAAGAGGAACAGATACGCAGTATTTT,CASSLSRGTDTQYF
TRBJ1-4,TRBV29-1,NA,NA,TGCAGCGTCCAAAATGAAAAACTGTTTTTT,CSVQNEKLFF